The rows below give T cell receptor delta chains drawn from one sample of a study of Vδ1+ human thymocytes. TCRdb re-processed the multiplex PCR reads via CATT. The table has over 65,000 delta-chain clones, around 35% seen once; the top ten hold approximately 0.3%. The specimen was Vdelta1+ gamma-delta thymocytes from the thymus. Every receptor here comes from a boy under three years old who had congenital heart surgery. The CDR3 runs from the conserved cysteine through the conserved F or W. Fields, in order: V gene, J gene, D gene, clone size, CDR3 protein. The D gene is left open where the match is weak. Only some rows state a clone size, as once, few, many or a class for expanded clones.

>TRDV1|TRDJ1|-|-
CALGGRKSADERGLIF
>TRDV1|TRDJ1|TRDD3|few
CALGDPALRSSYVPTLLGDSTDKLIF
>TRDV1|TRDJ1|-|few
CALGELGRALGSGTDKLIF
>TRDV1|TRDJ1|-|-
CALGAWEGPPTSGYPRTDKLIF
>TRDV2|TRDJ1|TRDD3|-
CACDTRALGDSKLIF
>TRDV1|TRDJ1|TRDD3|once
CALGELFSSQLGKGLIF
>TRDV1|TRDJ1|TRDD2|-
CALGELVFLPQMGWRGTDKLIF
>TRDV1|TRDJ1|TRDD3|-
CALGDSFLRVLGDRRGTCTDKLIF
>TRDV1|TRDJ1|TRDD3|-
CALGDVTGGYGDKLIF
>TRDV1|TRDJ1|-|few
CALGEGFGLPPGLIRFSDKLIF
>TRDV1|TRDJ1|-|-
CALGELALSGFLYTDKLIF
>TRDV1|TRDJ1|TRDD3|few
CALGEPSSGGSINRDKLIF
>TRDV2|TRDJ1|TRDD3|-
CACDTNTHWGYRTTYTDKLIF
>TRDV1|TRDJ1|TRDD3|-
CALGDFSAYWGIPTDKLIF
>TRDV1|TRDJ1|-|-
CALGELPRSSLGGAPSPDKLIF
>TRDV1|TRDJ1|TRDD3|-
CALGEIRPLTGGYGDKLIF
>TRDV1|TRDJ1|TRDD3|few
CALGTRFLVGDTNTDKLIF
>TRDV1|TRDJ1|TRDD3|-
CALGERRTASVLGASYTDKLIF
>TRDV1|TRDJ1|TRDD3|-
CALGELYSISSYDTRLGDTWTDKLIF
>TRDV2|TRDJ1|TRDD3|many
CACAGGTDKLIF
>TRDV1|TRDJ1|-|-
CALGEEGTGDSTDKLIF
>TRDV1|TRDJ1|-|few
CALGDPPSTLGGSWYTDKLIF
>TRDV1|TRDJ1|TRDD3|few
CALGDVLLHRTGGSRTDKLIF
>TRDV1|TRDJ1|-|-
CALGENSRALGDKLIF
>TRDV1|TRDJ1|-|-
CALGESRFLIMGVNTDKLIF
>TRDV1|TRDJ1|-|few
CALGDRPPTLYTDKLIF
>TRDV1|TRDJ1|TRDD3|-
CALGEPGTGGYPYTDKLIF
>TRDV1|TRDJ1|TRDD2|-
CALGPPFLTTKYPKLIF
>TRDV1|TRDJ1|-|-
CALGHHTSSYWGLKLIF
>TRDV1|TRDJ1|TRDD3|-
CALGEGPKFLLYWGINGTDKLIF
>TRDV1|TRDJ1|TRDD3|few
CALGERPRTGGLKSDKLIF
>TRDV2|TRDJ1|-|-
CATTCPTDKLIF
>TRDV1|TRDJ1|TRDD3|few
CALGHETRPRTGGRDYKLIF
>TRDV1|TRDJ1|-|few
CALGEPTPPRGGISTDKLIF
>TRDV1|TRDJ1|-|-
CALGGVGFLLGDTRSDKLIF
>TRDV1|TRDJ1|TRDD3|few
CALGELSPLGASYTDKLIF
>TRDV1|TRDJ1|-|-
CALGEPPTSYKLGDGKLIF
>TRDV1|TRDJ1|TRDD3|few
CALGELRGLDWGTYDKLIF
>TRDV1|TRDJ1|TRDD3|few
CALGELTVSGGHTDKLIF
>TRDV1|TRDJ1|-|few
CALGEPPLGVLITDKLIF
>TRDV1|TRDJ3|-|-
CALGEPFLTQLGDSWDTRQMFF
>TRDV1|TRDJ1|TRDD3|-
CALGRGRILGDTRAYTDKLIF